This is a list of T cell receptor beta chains from one sample in a study of T-cell memory formation after mild COVID-19. MiXCR, applied by TCRdb to the 5' RACE reads, yields one record per CDR3 protein. In the table there are approximately 580,000 distinct CDR3 sequences, around 21% of which are singletons. Sequencing was performed on PBMCs or a T cell subset sorted from them (not recorded which). The receptors shown here come from an adult woman who had mild COVID-19 (a few samples of this study predate the infection). Cell type and time point are not known. Both conserved end residues are part of each CDR3. The order of the fields is clone size, J gene, V gene, D gene, CDR3 DNA, CDR3 protein. The D gene is left open where the match is weak. A clone size is listed for some rows: how often the clone was seen (once, few, many), or a class if it is expanded.

clone size: few
J gene: TRBJ1-1
V gene: TRBV7-2
D gene: -
CDR3 DNA: TGTGCCAGCAGCTCCGGGACGGCCATGAACACTGAAGCTTTCTTT
CDR3 protein: CASSSGTAMNTEAFF

clone size: -
J gene: TRBJ2-2
V gene: TRBV12-3/TRBV12-4
D gene: -
CDR3 DNA: TGTGCCAGCAGTCTGAGGAGCGACGGGGAGCTGTTTTTT
CDR3 protein: CASSLRSDGELFF

clone size: few
J gene: TRBJ2-1
V gene: TRBV24-1
D gene: TRBD2
CDR3 DNA: TGTGCCACCAGTGATGTGGAAGCGGGGGGGTTTCATGAGCAGTTCTTC
CDR3 protein: CATSDVEAGGFHEQFF

clone size: -
J gene: TRBJ1-1
V gene: TRBV6-2/TRBV6-3
D gene: TRBD1
CDR3 DNA: TGTGCCAGCAGTTACCCTACAGGGGGCTTAGACACTGAAGCTTTCTTT
CDR3 protein: CASSYPTGGLDTEAFF

clone size: -
J gene: TRBJ2-7
V gene: TRBV12-3/TRBV12-4
D gene: -
CDR3 DNA: TGTGCCACCGCCTGGGGGGACTACGAGCAGTACTTC
CDR3 protein: CATAWGDYEQYF

clone size: -
J gene: TRBJ1-3
V gene: TRBV6-1
D gene: -
CDR3 DNA: TGTGCCAGCAGTGAATGGGTGAGGGGCCACTCTGGAAACACCATATATTTT
CDR3 protein: CASSEWVRGHSGNTIYF

clone size: many
J gene: TRBJ2-3
V gene: TRBV6-2/TRBV6-3
D gene: -
CDR3 DNA: TGTGCCAGCAGTTCACTACTAGCATCGGATACGCAGTATTTT
CDR3 protein: CASSSLLASDTQYF

clone size: few
J gene: TRBJ2-2
V gene: TRBV15
D gene: TRBD2
CDR3 DNA: TGTGCCACCAGCAGAGGGGAGGGAAGTACCGGGGAGCTGTTTTTT
CDR3 protein: CATSRGEGSTGELFF

clone size: once
J gene: TRBJ1-2
V gene: TRBV7-2
D gene: TRBD1
CDR3 DNA: TGTGCCAGCAGCCCGCGACAGGGATTGAACTATGGCTACACCTTC
CDR3 protein: CASSPRQGLNYGYTF

clone size: few
J gene: TRBJ2-3
V gene: TRBV24-1
D gene: TRBD2
CDR3 DNA: TGTGCCACCAGTGCATATCGGGAGGGCGGCACAGATACGCAGTATTTT
CDR3 protein: CATSAYREGGTDTQYF

clone size: -
J gene: TRBJ2-1
V gene: TRBV7-9
D gene: -
CDR3 DNA: TGTGCCAGCAGCCCGACTAGAGACCGATTCTTC
CDR3 protein: CASSPTRDRFF

clone size: -
J gene: TRBJ2-5
V gene: TRBV24-1
D gene: TRBD2
CDR3 DNA: TGTGCCACCAGTGACTCGTATAGCGGGGGGGCCGGGGAGACCCAGTACTTC
CDR3 protein: CATSDSYSGGAGETQYF

clone size: many
J gene: TRBJ2-6
V gene: TRBV5-1
D gene: TRBD1
CDR3 DNA: TGCGCCAGCAGCTTGGGGACAGGGGCCTCCCTCTCTGGGGCCAACGTCCTGACTTTC
CDR3 protein: CASSLGTGASLSGANVLTF

clone size: few
J gene: TRBJ2-5
V gene: TRBV5-1
D gene: TRBD2
CDR3 DNA: TGCGCCAGCAGCCGCGGGGGGCTCCAAGAGACCCAGTACTTC
CDR3 protein: CASSRGGLQETQYF

clone size: few
J gene: TRBJ1-5
V gene: TRBV6-5
D gene: -
CDR3 DNA: TGTGCCAGCAGTTATAGCTGGACGAGTCAGCCCCAGCATTTT
CDR3 protein: CASSYSWTSQPQHF

clone size: few
J gene: TRBJ2-7
V gene: TRBV6-2/TRBV6-3
D gene: -
CDR3 DNA: TGTGCCAGCAGTTATCATAACACCGGAAAGGTTGACGAGCAGTACTTC
CDR3 protein: CASSYHNTGKVDEQYF

clone size: -
J gene: TRBJ1-2
V gene: TRBV19
D gene: TRBD1
CDR3 DNA: TGTGCCAGTAGCAGATCGGGACAGGGGTACTACACCTTC
CDR3 protein: CASSRSGQGYYTF

clone size: -
J gene: TRBJ1-1
V gene: TRBV30
D gene: -
CDR3 DNA: TGTGCCTGGTCTCAGGGGACTGTATTAATGAACACTGAAGCTTTCTTT
CDR3 protein: CAWSQGTVLMNTEAFF

clone size: many
J gene: TRBJ1-2
V gene: TRBV7-2
D gene: -
CDR3 DNA: TGTGCCAGCAGCCTGACCGACAGTTTTCATGGCTACACCTTC
CDR3 protein: CASSLTDSFHGYTF

clone size: few
J gene: TRBJ2-6
V gene: TRBV18
D gene: -
CDR3 DNA: TGTGCCAGCTCACCAGGGTTCGAGACCTCTGGGGCCAACGTCCTGACTTTC
CDR3 protein: CASSPGFETSGANVLTF

clone size: -
J gene: TRBJ2-7
V gene: TRBV6-2/TRBV6-3
D gene: TRBD2
CDR3 DNA: TGTGCCAGCATGAGCGAAGTAGCGGGATACTCCTACGAGCAGTACTTC
CDR3 protein: CASMSEVAGYSYEQYF

clone size: -
J gene: TRBJ2-6
V gene: TRBV24-1
D gene: -
CDR3 DNA: TGTGCCACCAGTGACCGCCGACCCGACTCTGGGGCCAACGTCCTGACTTTC
CDR3 protein: CATSDRRPDSGANVLTF

clone size: few
J gene: TRBJ2-1
V gene: TRBV7-2
D gene: -
CDR3 DNA: TGTGCCAGCAGCCCCACCCGGGGAACGATCTGGGATGAGCAGTTCTTC
CDR3 protein: CASSPTRGTIWDEQFF

clone size: -
J gene: TRBJ2-5
V gene: TRBV7-9
D gene: TRBD1
CDR3 DNA: TGTGCCAGCAGCTTAGCCCACAGGGGCGGAGGAGAGACCCAGTACTTC
CDR3 protein: CASSLAHRGGGETQYF

clone size: few
J gene: TRBJ2-7
V gene: TRBV11-2
D gene: -
CDR3 DNA: TGTGCCAGCAGCCGCGAAGGCAGGGCCTACGAGCAGTACTTC
CDR3 protein: CASSREGRAYEQYF

clone size: -
J gene: TRBJ2-2
V gene: TRBV4-1
D gene: -
CDR3 DNA: TGCGCCAGCAGCCAAGAATCGCAGCTTCCGAACACCGGGGAGCTGTTTTTT
CDR3 protein: CASSQESQLPNTGELFF

clone size: few
J gene: TRBJ2-3
V gene: TRBV9
D gene: -
CDR3 DNA: TGTGCCAGCAGCGTAGAGGTGGGGCTAGGCACAGATACGCAGTATTTT
CDR3 protein: CASSVEVGLGTDTQYF

clone size: few
J gene: TRBJ1-5
V gene: TRBV29-1
D gene: TRBD1
CDR3 DNA: TGCAGCGCCCGACAGGGGCATCAGCCCCAGCATTTT
CDR3 protein: CSARQGHQPQHF

clone size: -
J gene: TRBJ2-1
V gene: TRBV5-6
D gene: -
CDR3 DNA: TGTGCCAGCAGCTTAGGGTCGGGGTACAATGAGCAGTTCTTC
CDR3 protein: CASSLGSGYNEQFF

clone size: -
J gene: TRBJ2-1
V gene: TRBV15
D gene: -
CDR3 DNA: TGTGCCACCAGCAGAGATAAGGGAAGGAATGAGCAGTTCTTC
CDR3 protein: CATSRDKGRNEQFF

clone size: few
J gene: TRBJ2-1
V gene: TRBV12-3/TRBV12-4
D gene: -
CDR3 DNA: TGTGCCAGCAGTCAGGGGGGAGGCTCCTACAATGAGCAGTTCTTC
CDR3 protein: CASSQGGGSYNEQFF

clone size: -
J gene: TRBJ2-5
V gene: TRBV25-1
D gene: TRBD1
CDR3 DNA: TGTGCCATCCTCGAGGACAGGCCCCCTGGGGAGACCCAGTACTTC
CDR3 protein: CAILEDRPPGETQYF

clone size: -
J gene: TRBJ2-7
V gene: TRBV7-9
D gene: TRBD2
CDR3 DNA: TGTGCCAGCAGCCTCGGGACTAGCGGGTACTACGAGCAGTACTTC
CDR3 protein: CASSLGTSGYYEQYF

clone size: few
J gene: TRBJ1-2
V gene: TRBV14
D gene: -
CDR3 DNA: TGTGCCAGCAGCCAAGATTGGGGACATGGCTACACCTTC
CDR3 protein: CASSQDWGHGYTF

clone size: few
J gene: TRBJ2-5
V gene: TRBV4-3
D gene: TRBD2
CDR3 DNA: TGCGCCAGCAGCCAAGGGTCTGCTAGCGGGCTCCAAGAGACCCAGTACTTC
CDR3 protein: CASSQGSASGLQETQYF

clone size: few
J gene: TRBJ1-6
V gene: TRBV12-3/TRBV12-4
D gene: -
CDR3 DNA: TGTGCCAGCAGTCCGACAGGAGAGAATTCACCCCTCCACTTT
CDR3 protein: CASSPTGENSPLHF

clone size: few
J gene: TRBJ2-3
V gene: TRBV24-1
D gene: -
CDR3 DNA: TGTGCCACCAGTGATTTGACCTTTGATACGCAGTATTTT
CDR3 protein: CATSDLTFDTQYF

clone size: many
J gene: TRBJ2-1
V gene: TRBV12-3/TRBV12-4
D gene: -
CDR3 DNA: TGTGCCAGCAGTTTTACCAGCGACAATGAGCAGTTCTTC
CDR3 protein: CASSFTSDNEQFF

clone size: -
J gene: TRBJ2-5
V gene: TRBV7-6
D gene: TRBD2
CDR3 DNA: TGTGCCAGCAGCCGCGGGGGGACCCTCCAAGAGACCCAGTACTTC
CDR3 protein: CASSRGGTLQETQYF

clone size: -
J gene: TRBJ2-1
V gene: TRBV10-3
D gene: TRBD2
CDR3 DNA: TGTGCCATCAGTGAAGTAGAGCGGGGGGGCCTTTACGAGCAGTTCTTC
CDR3 protein: CAISEVERGGLYEQFF

clone size: few
J gene: TRBJ2-7
V gene: TRBV4-2
D gene: TRBD1
CDR3 DNA: TGTGCCAGCAGCCGTCGACAGGGGGCTGTTTCCTACGAGCAGTACTTC
CDR3 protein: CASSRRQGAVSYEQYF

clone size: few
J gene: TRBJ2-5
V gene: TRBV6-6
D gene: -
CDR3 DNA: TGTGCCAGCAGTTACTGGACAGTTTGGGAAGAGACCCAGTACTTC
CDR3 protein: CASSYWTVWEETQYF

clone size: -
J gene: TRBJ1-1
V gene: TRBV7-9
D gene: -
CDR3 DNA: TGTGCCAGCAGCAAAGGACCAGACACTGAAGCTTTCTTT
CDR3 protein: CASSKGPDTEAFF

clone size: -
J gene: TRBJ2-5
V gene: TRBV7-8
D gene: TRBD2
CDR3 DNA: TGTGCCAGCAGCTACAGACTAGCGGGGGTTAAACAAGAGACCCAGTACTTC
CDR3 protein: CASSYRLAGVKQETQYF

clone size: -
J gene: TRBJ1-1
V gene: TRBV12-3/TRBV12-4
D gene: -
CDR3 DNA: TGTGCCAGCAGTTTTCTGAGGGCCAGCACTGAAGCTTTCTTT
CDR3 protein: CASSFLRASTEAFF

clone size: -
J gene: TRBJ1-2
V gene: TRBV7-9
D gene: -
CDR3 DNA: TGTGCCAGCAGCGTCTCGTATGGCTACACCTTC
CDR3 protein: CASSVSYGYTF

clone size: many
J gene: TRBJ2-2
V gene: TRBV5-6
D gene: -
CDR3 DNA: TGTGCCAGCACCCTCCAACGGTTCACCGGGGAGCTGTTTTTT
CDR3 protein: CASTLQRFTGELFF

clone size: -
J gene: TRBJ2-1
V gene: TRBV12-3/TRBV12-4
D gene: TRBD2
CDR3 DNA: TGTGCCAGCAGTTTAGGGGTGGGACTAGCGGGAGCGAAGTTCTTC
CDR3 protein: CASSLGVGLAGAKFF

clone size: -
J gene: TRBJ2-3
V gene: TRBV20-1
D gene: TRBD2
CDR3 DNA: TGCAGTGTATGGGGGGGAGGAGATACGCAGTATTTT
CDR3 protein: CSVWGGGDTQYF

clone size: many
J gene: TRBJ2-2
V gene: TRBV7-7
D gene: -
CDR3 DNA: TGTGCCAGCAGCTTATCGAACACCGGGGAGCTGTTTTTT
CDR3 protein: CASSLSNTGELFF